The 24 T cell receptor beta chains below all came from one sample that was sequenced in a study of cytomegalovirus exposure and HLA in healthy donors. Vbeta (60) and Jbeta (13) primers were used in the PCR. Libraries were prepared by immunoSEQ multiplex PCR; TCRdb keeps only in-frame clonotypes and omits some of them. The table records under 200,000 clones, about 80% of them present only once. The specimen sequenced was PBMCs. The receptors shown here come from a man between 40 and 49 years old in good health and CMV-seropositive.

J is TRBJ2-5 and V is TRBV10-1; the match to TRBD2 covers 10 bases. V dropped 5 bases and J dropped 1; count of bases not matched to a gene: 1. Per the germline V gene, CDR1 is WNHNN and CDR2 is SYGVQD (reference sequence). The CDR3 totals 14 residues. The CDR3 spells CASSSSGGQETQYF. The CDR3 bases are TGCGCCAGCAGTTCTAGCGGGGGCCAAGAGACCCAGTACTTC.

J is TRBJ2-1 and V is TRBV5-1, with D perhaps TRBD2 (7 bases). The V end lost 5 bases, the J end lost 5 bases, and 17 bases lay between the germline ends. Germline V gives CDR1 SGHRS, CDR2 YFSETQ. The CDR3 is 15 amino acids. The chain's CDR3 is CASRSRRGGDNEQFF. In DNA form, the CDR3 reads TGCGCCAGCAGGTCCCGACGAGGGGGGGACAATGAGCAGTTCTTC.

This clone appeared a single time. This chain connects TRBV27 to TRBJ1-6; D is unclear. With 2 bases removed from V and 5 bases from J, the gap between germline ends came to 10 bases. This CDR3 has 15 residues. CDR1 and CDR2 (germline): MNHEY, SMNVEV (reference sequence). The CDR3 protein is CASSLRVSHNSPLHF. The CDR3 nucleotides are TGTGCCAGCAGTTTACGGGTCAGCCATAATTCACCCCTCCACTTT.

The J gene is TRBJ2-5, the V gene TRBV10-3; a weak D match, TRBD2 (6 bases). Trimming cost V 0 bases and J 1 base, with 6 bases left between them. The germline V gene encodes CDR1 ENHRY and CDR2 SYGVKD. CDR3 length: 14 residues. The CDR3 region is CAISESSGQETQYF. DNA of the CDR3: TGTGCCATCAGTGAGTCTAGCGGCCAAGAGACCCAGTACTTC.

CDR3 DNA: TGTGCCAGCAGCTGGACAGGGTCTGGCACCGGGGAGCTGTTTTTT. It encodes CASSWTGSGTGELFF. The V and J genes are TRBV5-6 and TRBJ2-2; 8 bases line up with TRBD1. V shed 3 bases and J 4 bases; nucleotides not matched to a gene: 5. Germline lookup yields CDR1 SGHDT and CDR2 YYEEEE. The CDR3 loop spans 15 amino acids. The full variable domain, in which reference TRBV5-6 and TRBJ2-2 provide the parts outside the CDR3, is DAGVTQSPTHLIKTRGQQVTLRCSPKSGHDTVSWYQQALGQGPQFIFQYYEEEERQRGNFPDRFSGHQFPNYSSELNVNALLLGDSALYLCASSWTGSGTGELFFGEGSRLTVL.

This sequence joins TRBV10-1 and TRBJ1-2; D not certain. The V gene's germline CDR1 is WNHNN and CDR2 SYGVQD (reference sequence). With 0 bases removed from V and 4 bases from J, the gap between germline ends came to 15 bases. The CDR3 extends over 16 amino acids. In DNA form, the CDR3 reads TGCGCCAGCAGTGAGTCGGAGGCAGAGAGGCCCTATGGCTACACCTTC. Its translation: CASSESEAERPYGYTF.

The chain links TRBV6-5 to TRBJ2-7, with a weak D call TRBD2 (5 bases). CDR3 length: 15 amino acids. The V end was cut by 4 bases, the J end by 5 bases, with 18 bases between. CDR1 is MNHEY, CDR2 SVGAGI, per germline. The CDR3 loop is CASSSVTTPPNEQYF. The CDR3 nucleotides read TGTGCCAGCAGTTCGGTGACTACCCCGCCTAACGAGCAGTACTTC.

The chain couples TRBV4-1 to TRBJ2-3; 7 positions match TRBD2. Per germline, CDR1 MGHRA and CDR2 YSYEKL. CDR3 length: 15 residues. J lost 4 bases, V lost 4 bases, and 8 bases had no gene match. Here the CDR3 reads CASSPPGLVADTQYF. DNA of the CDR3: TGCGCCAGCAGCCCCCCCGGACTAGTCGCAGATACGCAGTATTTT.

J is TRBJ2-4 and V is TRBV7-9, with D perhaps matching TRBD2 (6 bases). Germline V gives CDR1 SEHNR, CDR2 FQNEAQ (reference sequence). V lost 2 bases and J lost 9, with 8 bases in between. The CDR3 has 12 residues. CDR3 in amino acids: CASSLTGSIQYF. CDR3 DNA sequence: TGTGCCAGCAGCTTAACCGGGAGCATTCAGTACTTC.

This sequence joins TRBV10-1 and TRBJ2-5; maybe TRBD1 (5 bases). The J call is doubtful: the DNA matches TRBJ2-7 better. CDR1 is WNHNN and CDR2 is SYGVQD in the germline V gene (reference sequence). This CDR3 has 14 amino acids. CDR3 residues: CASSESNRYYEQYF. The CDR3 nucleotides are TGCGCCAGCAGTGAGTCGAACAGGTATTACGAGCAGTACTTC.

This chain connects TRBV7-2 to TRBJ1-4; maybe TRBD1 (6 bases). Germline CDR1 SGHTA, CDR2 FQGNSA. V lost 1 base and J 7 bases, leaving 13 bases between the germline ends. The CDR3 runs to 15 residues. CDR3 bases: TGTGCCAGCAGCTTAGTTCGGGGGGCGGTTGAAAAACTGTTTTTT. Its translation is CASSLVRGAVEKLFF.

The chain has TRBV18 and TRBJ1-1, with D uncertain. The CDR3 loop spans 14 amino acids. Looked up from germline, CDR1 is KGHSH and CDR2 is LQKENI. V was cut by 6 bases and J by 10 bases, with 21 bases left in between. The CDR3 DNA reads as TGTGCCAGCTCCCCGAGGTCTTCCCATGGTGGAGCTTTCTTT. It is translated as CASSPRSSHGGAFF.

In DNA, the CDR3 is TGTGCCACCAGCAGACCGGGACTACGAAGACAGTACTTC. Translation: CATSRPGLRRQYF. The V gene is TRBV15, the J gene TRBJ2-5, with TRBD2 matching over 7 bases. Germline CDR1 is LNHNV and CDR2 is YYDKDF (reference sequence). The CDR3 runs 13 residues. The trim removed 2 bases at V and 11 bases at J, leaving 8 bases unmatched.

The CDR3 DNA sequence: TGTGCCAGCAGTGACAACCCAGGAGGTTCACCCCTCCACTTT. Encoded protein: CASSDNPGGSPLHF. The chain carries TRBV25-1 and TRBJ1-6; D unclear. The CDR3 spans 14 residues. V lost 3 bases and J 9 bases, leaving 12 bases between the germline ends. Looked up from germline, CDR1 is MGHDK and CDR2 is SYGVNS.

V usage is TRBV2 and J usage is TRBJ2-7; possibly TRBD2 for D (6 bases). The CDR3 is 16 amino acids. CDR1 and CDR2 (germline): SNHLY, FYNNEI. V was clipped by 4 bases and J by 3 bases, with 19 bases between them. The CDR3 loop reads CASSARGGKTLYEQYF. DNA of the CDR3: TGTGCCAGCAGTGCCCGTGGGGGGAAGACCCTCTACGAGCAGTACTTC.

CDR3 region: CASRQGASRNTEAFF. CDR3 DNA sequence: TGTGCCAGTCGACAGGGGGCCTCTAGGAACACTGAAGCTTTCTTT. The chain recombines TRBV6-5 with TRBJ1-1; the match to TRBD1 covers 10 bases. V lost 9 bases, J lost 1 base, and 8 bases stayed unmatched. Germline V CDR1 and CDR2: MNHEY, SVGAGI. CDR3 length equals 15 residues.

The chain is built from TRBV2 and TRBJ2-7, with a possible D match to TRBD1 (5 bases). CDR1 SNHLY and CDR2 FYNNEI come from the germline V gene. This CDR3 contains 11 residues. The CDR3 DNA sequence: TGTGCCAGCAGTTCCCGTTCAGGGATCCACGTC. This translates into CASSSRSGIHV.

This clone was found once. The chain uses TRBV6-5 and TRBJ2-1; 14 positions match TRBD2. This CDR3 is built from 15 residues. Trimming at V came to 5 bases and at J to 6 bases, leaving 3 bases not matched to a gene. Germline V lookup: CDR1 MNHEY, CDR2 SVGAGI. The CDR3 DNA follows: TGTGCCAGCAGTCCGACTAGCGGGAGGGCCAATGAGCAGTTCTTC. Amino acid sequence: CASSPTSGRANEQFF.

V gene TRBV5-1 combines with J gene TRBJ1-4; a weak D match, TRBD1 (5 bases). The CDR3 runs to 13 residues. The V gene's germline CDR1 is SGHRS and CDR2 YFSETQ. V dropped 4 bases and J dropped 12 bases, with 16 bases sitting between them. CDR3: CASSIYTGGELFF. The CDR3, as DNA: TGCGCCAGCAGCATCTACACCGGAGGGGAACTGTTTTTT.

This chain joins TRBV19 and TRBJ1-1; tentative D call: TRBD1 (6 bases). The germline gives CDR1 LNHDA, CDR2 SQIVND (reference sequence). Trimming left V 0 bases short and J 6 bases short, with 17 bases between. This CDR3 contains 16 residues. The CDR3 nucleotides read TGTGCCAGTAGTATAGACCCCACCTTAGGACAGCCTGAAGCTTTCTTT. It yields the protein CASSIDPTLGQPEAFF.

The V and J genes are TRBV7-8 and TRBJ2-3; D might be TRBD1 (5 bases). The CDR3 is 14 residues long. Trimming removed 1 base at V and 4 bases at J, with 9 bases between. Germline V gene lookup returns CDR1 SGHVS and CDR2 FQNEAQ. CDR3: CASSLGRVADTQYF. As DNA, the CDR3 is TGTGCCAGCAGCTTAGGCAGGGTAGCAGATACGCAGTATTTT.

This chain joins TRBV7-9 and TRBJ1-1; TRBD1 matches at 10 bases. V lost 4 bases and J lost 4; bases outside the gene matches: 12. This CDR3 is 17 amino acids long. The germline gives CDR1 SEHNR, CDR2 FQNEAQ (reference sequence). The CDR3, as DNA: TGTGCCAGCAGCTCACCGCTGGACAGGGGGTGGAGCACTGAAGCTTTCTTT. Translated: CASSSPLDRGWSTEAFF.

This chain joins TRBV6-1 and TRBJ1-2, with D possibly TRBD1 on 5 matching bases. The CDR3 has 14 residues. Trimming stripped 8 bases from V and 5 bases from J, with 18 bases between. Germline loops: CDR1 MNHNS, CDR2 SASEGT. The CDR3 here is CASRQRRGRYGYTF. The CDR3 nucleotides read TGTGCCAGCCGACAGCGGAGGGGAAGGTATGGCTACACCTTC.

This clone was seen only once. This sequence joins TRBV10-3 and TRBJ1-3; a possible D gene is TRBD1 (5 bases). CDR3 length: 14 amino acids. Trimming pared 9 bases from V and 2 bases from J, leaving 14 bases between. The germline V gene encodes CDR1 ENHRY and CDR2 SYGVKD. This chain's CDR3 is CAIAGQGAGNTIYF. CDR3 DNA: TGTGCCATAGCGGGGCAGGGAGCTGGAAACACCATATATTTT.